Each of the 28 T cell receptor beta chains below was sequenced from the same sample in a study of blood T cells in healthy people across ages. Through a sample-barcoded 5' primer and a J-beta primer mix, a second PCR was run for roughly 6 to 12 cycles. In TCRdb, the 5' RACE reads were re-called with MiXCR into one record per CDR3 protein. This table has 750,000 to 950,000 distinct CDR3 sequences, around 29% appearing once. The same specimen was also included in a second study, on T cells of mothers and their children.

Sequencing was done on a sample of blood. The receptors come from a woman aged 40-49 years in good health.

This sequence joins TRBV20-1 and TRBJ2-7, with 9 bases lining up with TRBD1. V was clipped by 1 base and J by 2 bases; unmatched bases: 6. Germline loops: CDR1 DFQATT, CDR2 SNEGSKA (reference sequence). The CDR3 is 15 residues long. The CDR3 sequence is CSARATDRGTYEQYF. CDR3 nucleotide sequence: TGCAGTGCTAGAGCCACGGACAGGGGAACCTACGAGCAGTACTTC.

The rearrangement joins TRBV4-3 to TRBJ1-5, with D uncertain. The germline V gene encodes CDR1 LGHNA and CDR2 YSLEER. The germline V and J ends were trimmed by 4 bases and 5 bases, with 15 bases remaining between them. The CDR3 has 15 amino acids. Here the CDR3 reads CASSPDAGRDQPQHF. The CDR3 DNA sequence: TGCGCCAGCAGCCCAGACGCGGGGAGGGATCAGCCCCAGCATTTT.

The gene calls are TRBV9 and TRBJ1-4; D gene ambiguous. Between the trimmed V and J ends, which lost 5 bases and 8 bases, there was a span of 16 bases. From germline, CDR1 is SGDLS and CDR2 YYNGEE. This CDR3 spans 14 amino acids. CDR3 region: CASSRTRKGEKLFF. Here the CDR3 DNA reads TGTGCCAGCAGTCGGACGCGAAAAGGGGAAAAACTGTTTTTT.

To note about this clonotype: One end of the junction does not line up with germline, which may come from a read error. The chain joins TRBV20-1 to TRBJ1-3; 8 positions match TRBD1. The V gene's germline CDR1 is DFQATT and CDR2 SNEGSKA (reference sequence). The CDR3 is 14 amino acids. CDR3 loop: CSARPPGQGNTRYF. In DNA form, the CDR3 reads TGCAGTGCTAGGCCCCCAGGACAGGGCAACACCAGATATTTT.

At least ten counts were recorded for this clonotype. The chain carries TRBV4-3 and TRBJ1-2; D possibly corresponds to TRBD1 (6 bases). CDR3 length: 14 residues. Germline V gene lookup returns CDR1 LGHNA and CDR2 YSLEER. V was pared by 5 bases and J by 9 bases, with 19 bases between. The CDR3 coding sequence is TGCGCCAGCAGCAATGACCGGGACATGAGGAGCTACACCTTC. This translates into CASSNDRDMRSYTF.

The CDR3 DNA sequence: TGTGCCAGCAGCCGAAGGAGGGATACCTACGAGCAGTACTTC. Protein sequence: CASSRRRDTYEQYF. The chain joins TRBV14 to TRBJ2-5; possibly TRBD2 for D (6 bases). The tail of the sequence fits TRBJ2-7 better, so the J call may be wrong. CDR3 length: 14 amino acids. From germline, CDR1 is SGHDN and CDR2 FVKESK.

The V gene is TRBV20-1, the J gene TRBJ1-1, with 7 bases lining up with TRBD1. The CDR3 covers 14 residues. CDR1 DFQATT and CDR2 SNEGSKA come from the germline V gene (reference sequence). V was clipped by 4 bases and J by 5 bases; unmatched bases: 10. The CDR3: CSANGFSGGTEAFF. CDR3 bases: TGCAGTGCTAATGGGTTCTCAGGGGGGACTGAAGCTTTCTTT.

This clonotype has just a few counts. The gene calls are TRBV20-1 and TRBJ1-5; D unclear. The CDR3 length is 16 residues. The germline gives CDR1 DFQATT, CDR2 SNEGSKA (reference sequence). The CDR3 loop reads CTVQSRITVGNQPQHF. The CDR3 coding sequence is TGCACTGTACAGTCGCGAATTACGGTTGGCAATCAGCCCCAGCATTTT.

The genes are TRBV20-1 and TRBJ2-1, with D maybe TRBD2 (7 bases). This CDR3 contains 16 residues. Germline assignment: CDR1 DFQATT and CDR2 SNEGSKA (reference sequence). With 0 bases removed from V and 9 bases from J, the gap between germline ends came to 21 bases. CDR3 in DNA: TGCAGTGCTAGAGATGTCTCTACGGGGGGCCGGGGTGAGCAGTTCTTC. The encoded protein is CSARDVSTGGRGEQFF.

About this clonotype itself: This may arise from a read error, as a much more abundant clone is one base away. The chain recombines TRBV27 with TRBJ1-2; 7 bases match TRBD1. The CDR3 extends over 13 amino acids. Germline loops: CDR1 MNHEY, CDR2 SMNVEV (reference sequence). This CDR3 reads CANSPQGYDGYTF. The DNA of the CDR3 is TGTGCCAACAGTCCACAGGGGTATGACGGCTACACCTTC.

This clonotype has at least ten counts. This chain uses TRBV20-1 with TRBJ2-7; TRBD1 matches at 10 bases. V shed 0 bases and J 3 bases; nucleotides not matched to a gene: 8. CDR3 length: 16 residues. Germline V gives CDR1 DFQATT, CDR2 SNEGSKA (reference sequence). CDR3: CSARDSGTGAFYEQYF. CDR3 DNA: TGCAGTGCTAGAGACTCCGGGACAGGGGCTTTCTACGAGCAGTACTTC.

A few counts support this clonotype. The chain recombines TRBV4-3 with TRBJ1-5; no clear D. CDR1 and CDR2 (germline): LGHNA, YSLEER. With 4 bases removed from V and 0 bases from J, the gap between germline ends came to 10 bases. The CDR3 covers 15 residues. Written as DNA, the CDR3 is TGCGCCAGCAGCCCCCAGAGGGATAGCAATCAGCCCCAGCATTTT. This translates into CASSPQRDSNQPQHF.

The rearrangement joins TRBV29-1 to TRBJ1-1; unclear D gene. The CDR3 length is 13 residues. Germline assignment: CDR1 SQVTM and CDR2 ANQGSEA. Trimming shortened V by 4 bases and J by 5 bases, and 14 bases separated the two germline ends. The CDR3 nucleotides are TGCAGCGTTGTCTGGGGATCAAAGACTGAAGCTTTCTTT. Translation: CSVVWGSKTEAFF.

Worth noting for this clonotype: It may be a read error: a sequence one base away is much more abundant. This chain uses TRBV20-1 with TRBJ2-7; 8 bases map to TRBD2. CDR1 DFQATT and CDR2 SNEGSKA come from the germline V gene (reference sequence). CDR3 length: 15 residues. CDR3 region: CSTRDGSGGAYEQYF. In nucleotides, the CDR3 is TGCAGTACTAGAGATGGGTCGGGGGGGGCCTACGAGCAGTACTTC.

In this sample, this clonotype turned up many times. This chain's CDR3 is CSVDFLETQYF. CDR3 sequence (DNA): TGCAGCGTTGATTTCTTGGAGACCCAGTACTTC. The V gene is TRBV29-1, the J gene TRBJ2-5, with D unresolved. V gave up 3 bases and J gave up 5 bases, with 7 bases separating them. Per the germline V gene, CDR1 is SQVTM and CDR2 is ANQGSEA. The CDR3 is 11 amino acids.

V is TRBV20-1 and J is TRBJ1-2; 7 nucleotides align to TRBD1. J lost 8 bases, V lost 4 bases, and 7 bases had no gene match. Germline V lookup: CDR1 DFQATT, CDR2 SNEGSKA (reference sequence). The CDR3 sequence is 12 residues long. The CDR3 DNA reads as TGCAGTGCTACCGCGACAGGGAGAGGCTACACCTTC. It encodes CSATATGRGYTF.

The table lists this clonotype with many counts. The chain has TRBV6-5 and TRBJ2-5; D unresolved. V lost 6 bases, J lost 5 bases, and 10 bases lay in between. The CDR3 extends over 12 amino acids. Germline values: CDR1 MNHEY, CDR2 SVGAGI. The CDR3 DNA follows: TGTGCCAGCAGCACCTCCCGGGAGACCCAGTACTTC. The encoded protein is CASSTSRETQYF.

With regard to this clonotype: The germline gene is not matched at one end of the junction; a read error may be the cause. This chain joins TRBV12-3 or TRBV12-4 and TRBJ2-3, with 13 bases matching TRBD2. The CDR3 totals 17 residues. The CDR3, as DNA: TGTGCCAGCAGTGCCAGTCGGACTAGCGGGGGCGCAGATACGGAGTATTTT. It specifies CASSASRTSGGADTEYF.

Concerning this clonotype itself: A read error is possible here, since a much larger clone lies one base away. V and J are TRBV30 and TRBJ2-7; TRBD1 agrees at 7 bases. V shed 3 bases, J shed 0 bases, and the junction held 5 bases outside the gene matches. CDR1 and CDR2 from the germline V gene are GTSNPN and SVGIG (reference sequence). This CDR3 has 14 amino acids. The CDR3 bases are TGTGCCTGGAGGGGGAGACAGGGCTCCTACGAGCAGTACTTC. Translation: CAWRGRQGSYEQYF.

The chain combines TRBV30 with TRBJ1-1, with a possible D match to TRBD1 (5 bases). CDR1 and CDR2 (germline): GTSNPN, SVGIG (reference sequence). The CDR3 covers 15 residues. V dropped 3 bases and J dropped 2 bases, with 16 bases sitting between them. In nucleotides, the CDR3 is TGTGCCTGGAGCTTCCCCGGGGCGCGTAACACTGAAGCTTTCTTT. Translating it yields CAWSFPGARNTEAFF.

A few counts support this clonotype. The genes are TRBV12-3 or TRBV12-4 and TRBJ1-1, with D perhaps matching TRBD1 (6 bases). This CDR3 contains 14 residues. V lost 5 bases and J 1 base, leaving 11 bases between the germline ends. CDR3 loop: CASSRQVKNTEAFF. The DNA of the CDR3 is TGTGCCAGCAGTAGACAGGTCAAGAACACTGAAGCTTTCTTT.

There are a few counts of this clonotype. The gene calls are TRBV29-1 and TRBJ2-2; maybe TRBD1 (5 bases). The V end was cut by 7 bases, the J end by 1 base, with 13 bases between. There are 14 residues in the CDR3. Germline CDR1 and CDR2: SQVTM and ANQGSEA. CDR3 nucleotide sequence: TGCAGCGGGACACTGACCTTGAACACCGGGGAGCTGTTTTTT. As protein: CSGTLTLNTGELFF.

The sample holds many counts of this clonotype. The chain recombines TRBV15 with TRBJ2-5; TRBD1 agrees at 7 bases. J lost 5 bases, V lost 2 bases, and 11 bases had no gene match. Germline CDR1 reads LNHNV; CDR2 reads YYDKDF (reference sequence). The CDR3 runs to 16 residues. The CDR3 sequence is CATSRTRQGLGETQYF. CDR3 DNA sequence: TGTGCCACCAGCAGAACCCGACAGGGATTAGGGGAGACCCAGTACTTC.

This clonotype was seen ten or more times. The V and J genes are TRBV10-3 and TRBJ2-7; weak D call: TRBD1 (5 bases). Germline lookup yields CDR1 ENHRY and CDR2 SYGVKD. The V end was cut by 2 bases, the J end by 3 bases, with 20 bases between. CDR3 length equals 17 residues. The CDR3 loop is CAISEMGQMDLRYEQYF. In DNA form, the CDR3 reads TGTGCCATCAGTGAGATGGGGCAGATGGACCTCCGCTACGAGCAGTACTTC.

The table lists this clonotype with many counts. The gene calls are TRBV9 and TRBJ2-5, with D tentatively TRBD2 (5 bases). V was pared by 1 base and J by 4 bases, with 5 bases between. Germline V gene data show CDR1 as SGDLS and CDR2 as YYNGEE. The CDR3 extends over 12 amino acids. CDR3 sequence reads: CASSVSGETQYF. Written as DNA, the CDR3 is TGTGCCAGCAGCGTAAGCGGAGAGACCCAGTACTTC.

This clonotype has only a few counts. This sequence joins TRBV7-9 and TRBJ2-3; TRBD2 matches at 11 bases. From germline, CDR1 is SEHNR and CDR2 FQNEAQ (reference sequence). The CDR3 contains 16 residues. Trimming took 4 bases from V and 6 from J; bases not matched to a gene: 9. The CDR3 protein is CASSSLAGGPGDTQYF. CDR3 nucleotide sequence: TGTGCCAGCAGCTCATTAGCGGGGGGGCCCGGCGATACGCAGTATTTT. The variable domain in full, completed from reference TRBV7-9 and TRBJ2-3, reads DTGVSQNPRHKITKRGQNVTFRCDPISEHNRLYWYRQTLGQGPEFLTYFQNEAQLEKSRLLSDRFSAERPKGSFSTLEIQRTEQGDSAMYLCASSSLAGGPGDTQYFGPGTRLTVL.

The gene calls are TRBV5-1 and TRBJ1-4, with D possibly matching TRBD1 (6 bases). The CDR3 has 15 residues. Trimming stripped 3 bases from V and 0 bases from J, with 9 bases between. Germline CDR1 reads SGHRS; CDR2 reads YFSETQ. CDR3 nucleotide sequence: TGCGCCAGCAGCTCAGGGGTTGCAACTAATGAAAAACTGTTTTTT. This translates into CASSSGVATNEKLFF. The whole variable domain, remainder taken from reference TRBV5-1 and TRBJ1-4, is KAGVTQTPRYLIKTRGQQVTLSCSPISGHRSVSWYQQTPGQGLQFLFEYFSETQRNKGNFPGRFSGRQFSNSRSEMNVSTLELGDSALYLCASSSGVATNEKLFFGSGTQLSVL.

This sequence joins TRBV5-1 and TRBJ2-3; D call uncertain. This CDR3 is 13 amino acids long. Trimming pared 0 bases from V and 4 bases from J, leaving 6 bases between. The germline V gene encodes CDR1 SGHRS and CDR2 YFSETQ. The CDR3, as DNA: TGCGCCAGCAGCTTGGTGTTCCCAGATACGCAGTATTTT. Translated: CASSLVFPDTQYF.